This TCR beta chain was identified during a study of Tregs in tolerant kidney transplant recipients. Findings and limits, study-wide: Validation in larger populations is needed because few patients were studied.

TCRdb's table, derived via immunoSEQ multiplex PCR, lists solely in-frame clones and lacks some. This table has some 110,000 clones, 85% to 95% appearing once. Per the germline V gene, CDR1 is SEHNR and CDR2 is FQNEAQ (reference sequence). The CDR3 consists of 13 residues. V lost 5 bases and J 10 bases, leaving 12 bases between the germline ends. In the case of this clone: Its antigen is unknown.

Thawed PBMCs were FACS-sorted into unstimulated CD4+CD25+CD127- regulatory T cells, CD4+CD25- non-regulatory cells, CD4 and CD8 cells. The receptor's source is a human donor in good health. V gene TRBV7-9 combines with J gene TRBJ1-6; D is unclear. Specimen: CD4+ T cells from blood. CDR3 amino acids: CASSPLDQSPLHF. CDR3 DNA: TGTGCCAGCAGCCCGTTGGACCAATCACCCCTCCACTTT.